Reported below is one T cell receptor (beta chain). The entry originates in a study of shared clonotypes between healthy human individuals. Method: immunoSEQ multiplex PCR; TCRdb's copy keeps in-frame clones and lacks some. The sample yields some 1.1 million clones, roughly 80% seen once. This CDR3 is 15 amino acids long. Trimming at V came to 1 base and at J to 0 bases, leaving 3 bases not matched to a gene. Germline V gene lookup returns CDR1 SNHLY and CDR2 FYNNEI. Specimen: memory CD4+ T cells from PBMCs. Indicated subset: CD45RA-negative fraction. This sequence originates from a man between 18 and 29 years old in good health. Some clones in this sample may be carry-over from other donors' samples. The chain couples TRBV2 to TRBJ2-7, with TRBD1 identical over 7 bases. In nucleotides, the CDR3 is TGTGCCAGCAGTGAAGTGGGACAGCGCTCCTACGAGCAGTACTTC. It encodes CASSEVGQRSYEQYF.